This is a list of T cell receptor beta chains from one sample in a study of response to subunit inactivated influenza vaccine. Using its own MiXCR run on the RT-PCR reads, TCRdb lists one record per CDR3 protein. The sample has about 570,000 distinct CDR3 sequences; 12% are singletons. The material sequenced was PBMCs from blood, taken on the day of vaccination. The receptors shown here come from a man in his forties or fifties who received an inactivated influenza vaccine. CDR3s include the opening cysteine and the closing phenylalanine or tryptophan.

CDR3aa: CSVQWEETQYF; v_gene: TRBV29-1
CDR3aa: CSVARLSSYNEQFF; v_gene: TRBV29-1
CDR3aa: CASSQGEGERYF; v_gene: TRBV3-1
CDR3aa: CASSLSQGSYNSPLHF; v_gene: TRBV7-2
CDR3aa: CASSLRRAFTDTQYF; v_gene: TRBV12-3/TRBV12-4
CDR3aa: CASSFYVEAKTGELFF; v_gene: TRBV27
CDR3aa: CASSQRTGTSTYEQFF; v_gene: TRBV4-2
CDR3aa: CASSPSGGHDTQYF; v_gene: TRBV28
CDR3aa: CASSKRLAGGHETQYF; v_gene: TRBV27
CDR3aa: CASSYFNGEAFF; v_gene: TRBV6-5
CDR3aa: CASSTFQALNIQYF; v_gene: TRBV21-1
CDR3aa: CASSRSGSKNIQYF; v_gene: TRBV5-1
CDR3aa: CASSYSTVGQETQYF; v_gene: TRBV6-5
CDR3aa: CASQGDRSYYGYTF; v_gene: TRBV6-2/TRBV6-3
CDR3aa: CASSVWWTGTNSPLHF; v_gene: TRBV5-1
CDR3aa: CASSYPGLTAYEQYF; v_gene: TRBV6-2/TRBV6-3
CDR3aa: CASSLGRGMNEQFF; v_gene: TRBV7-2